The 11 T cell receptor beta chains below were found in one sample sequenced in a study of CD8 T cell repertoires and HIV-1 epitope variants. For these receptors, no antigen is known. Sequencing used immunoSEQ multiplex PCR; TCRdb keeps in-frame clones, though not all of them. The data show more than 4,000 clones, roughly two thirds seen once. The source material was cultured CD8+ T cells derived from PBMCs. The receptors were gathered from a male donor with HIV.

V is TRBV19 and J is TRBJ2-1; D perhaps matches TRBD1 (5 bases). Germline CDR1 is LNHDA and CDR2 is SQIVND (reference sequence). V was cut by 1 base and J by 7 bases, with 11 bases left in between. This CDR3 region has 14 residues. The CDR3 bases are TGTGCCAGTAGTATAGTTCAGGGTGAGAATGAGCAGTTCTTC. Translation gives CASSIVQGENEQFF.

This clone came up a few times. This chain connects TRBV29-1 to TRBJ2-1; 10 bases are a match to TRBD1. V lost 6 bases and J lost 7; bases outside the gene matches: 9. In germline, CDR1 is SQVTM, CDR2 ANQGSEA. The CDR3 covers 14 residues. CDR3 in amino acids: CSVMGGTGENEQFF. The CDR3 DNA sequence: TGCAGCGTCATGGGAGGGACAGGGGAGAATGAGCAGTTCTTC.

This chain joins TRBV5-1 and TRBJ2-7, with TRBD2 matching over 8 bases. This CDR3 region has 14 residues. Germline assignment: CDR1 SGHRS and CDR2 YFSETQ. The junction had 2 bases not matched to a gene; V was cut back by 1 base and J by 2 bases. CDR3 bases: TGCGCCAGCAGCTTGACTAGCGGTACCTACGAGCAGTACTTC. The encoded protein is CASSLTSGTYEQYF.

This clone showed up just a few times. The genes are TRBV13 and TRBJ2-7; a possible D gene is TRBD1 (6 bases). Trimming took 3 bases from V and 5 from J, leaving 11 bases between them. CDR1 PRHDT and CDR2 FYEKMQ come from the germline V gene (reference sequence). There are 13 residues in the CDR3. Here the CDR3 DNA reads TGTGCCAGCAGCTTGACAGGCAAGAACGAGCAGTACTTC. Translation: CASSLTGKNEQYF.

The chain employs TRBV28 and TRBJ1-2, with 8 bases aligning to TRBD1. In germline, CDR1 is MDHEN, CDR2 SYDVKM. V lost 6 bases to trimming and J lost 5 bases; unmatched junction nucleotides: 14. The CDR3 is 16 residues long. The CDR3 reads CASSLTRTGRAYGYTF. The CDR3 bases are TGTGCCAGCAGCCTTACCCGGACAGGGCGAGCATATGGCTACACCTTC.

V usage is TRBV27 and J usage is TRBJ2-7; D gene unclear. The germline V gene encodes CDR1 MNHEY and CDR2 SMNVEV (reference sequence). This CDR3 is built from 13 residues. Trimming took 3 bases from V and 1 from J, leaving 7 bases between them. CDR3: CASSFGASYEQYF. The CDR3 DNA follows: TGTGCCAGCAGTTTCGGCGCATCCTACGAGCAGTACTTC.

The V call is TRBV28, the J call TRBJ2-1; no definite D call. Germline V lookup: CDR1 MDHEN, CDR2 SYDVKM. The CDR3 length is 12 residues. V gave up 2 bases and J gave up 4 bases, with 3 bases separating them. CDR3 in amino acids: CASSLEYNEQFF. The CDR3 DNA reads TGTGCCAGCAGTTTAGAGTACAATGAGCAGTTCTTC.

The chain links TRBV10-1 to TRBJ2-7; D may be TRBD2 (7 bases). CDR1 WNHNN and CDR2 SYGVQD come from the germline V gene (reference sequence). The V end was cut by 4 bases, the J end by 3 bases, with 16 bases between. The length of the CDR3 is 15 residues. The CDR3 coding sequence is TGCGCCAGCAGTGGGGAGGGAGGGACATTCTACGAGCAGTACTTC. Translation gives CASSGEGGTFYEQYF.

V is TRBV27 and J is TRBJ1-1; D not certain. The CDR3 runs to 13 residues. V lost 4 bases, J lost 1 base, and 7 bases lay in between. Germline CDR1 MNHEY, CDR2 SMNVEV (reference sequence). The CDR3 protein is CASSWTENTEAFF. DNA for the CDR3: TGTGCCAGCAGTTGGACCGAGAACACTGAAGCTTTCTTT.

This chain connects TRBV28 to TRBJ2-3; TRBD1 matches at 10 bases. The V gene end was trimmed by 6 bases and the J gene end by 6 bases; junction bases not matched to a gene: 9. Germline loops: CDR1 MDHEN, CDR2 SYDVKM. This CDR3 spans 15 amino acids. CDR3 region: CASRGSGTGADTQYF. DNA for the CDR3: TGTGCCAGCAGGGGGTCCGGGACAGGGGCGGATACGCAGTATTTT. Based on the CDR3 plus reference TRBV28 and TRBJ2-3, the full variable domain is DVKVTQSSRYLVKRTGEKVFLECVQDMDHENMFWYRQDPGLGLRLIYFSYDVKMKEKGDIPEGYSVSREKKERFSLILESASTNQTSMYLCASRGSGTGADTQYFGPGTRLTVL.

The chain uses TRBV19 and TRBJ2-2, with D unresolved. Germline values: CDR1 LNHDA, CDR2 SQIVND (reference sequence). Trimming left V 6 bases short and J 2 bases short, with 16 bases between. CDR3 length: 16 amino acids. CDR3 protein: CASSRTSRPNTGELFF. CDR3 nucleotides: TGTGCCAGTAGCCGGACGAGCAGACCTAACACCGGGGAGCTGTTTTTT. The full variable domain, rest sourced from reference TRBV19 and TRBJ2-2, is DGGITQSPKYLFRKEGQNVTLSCEQNLNHDAMYWYRQDPGQGLRLIYYSQIVNDFQKGDIAEGYSVSREKKESFPLTVTSAQKNPTAFYLCASSRTSRPNTGELFFGEGSRLTVL.